Each of the 11 T cell receptor beta chains below was sequenced from the same sample in a study of cytomegalovirus exposure and HLA in healthy donors. Primers for the PCR totalled 60 Vbeta and 13 Jbeta. Profiling relied on immunoSEQ multiplex PCR, and the TCRdb table lists in-frame clones only, not all of them. Seen here are 95,000 to 150,000 clones, about 71% observed once, and the top ten hold 3% to 3.5%. The sample comprised PBMCs. All receptors derive from a woman in her fifties or sixties in good health and CMV-seronegative.

The rearrangement joins TRBV10-3 to TRBJ2-1; 7 bases are shared with TRBD2. The CDR3 consists of 18 residues. After removal of 3 bases from V and 7 bases from J, the junction contained 18 bases not matched to a gene. The germline CDR1 and CDR2 sequences are ENHRY and SYGVKD. The CDR3 sequence: CAISDPSWGGRSINEQFF. CDR3 nucleotides: TGTGCCATCAGTGACCCGTCCTGGGGAGGGAGAAGTATAAATGAGCAGTTCTTC.

The chain uses TRBV2 and TRBJ2-7, with D possibly TRBD2 on 5 matching bases. This CDR3 region has 14 residues. The germline gives CDR1 SNHLY, CDR2 FYNNEI. V was pared by 10 bases and J by 1 base, with 17 bases between. The CDR3 region has the DNA TGTGCCACCCAGAGGGTCCCTGAGTCCTACGAGCAGTACTTC. Protein product: CATQRVPESYEQYF. The whole variable domain, filled in from reference TRBV2 and TRBJ2-7, reads EPEVTQTPSHQVTQMGQEVILRCVPISNHLYFYWYRQILGQKVEFLVSFYNNEISEKSEIFDDQFSVERPDGSNFTLKIRSTKLEDSAMYFCATQRVPESYEQYFGPGTRLTVT.

This clone was recorded a few times. V gene TRBV7-3 combines with J gene TRBJ2-3; 14 positions agree with TRBD2. The CDR3 length is 16 residues. The V and J ends lost 5 bases and 6 bases, in that order; junction bases with no gene match: 7. Germline V lookup: CDR1 SGHTA, CDR2 FQGTGA. The CDR3: CASSTGLAGEGDTQYF. CDR3 bases: TGTGCCAGCAGCACGGGACTAGCGGGAGAAGGCGATACGCAGTATTTT.

This chain uses TRBV7-2 with TRBJ2-6; 8 nucleotides match TRBD2. V trimming: 3 bases; J trimming: 1 base; junction bases outside the gene matches: 5. Germline lookup yields CDR1 SGHTA and CDR2 FQGNSA. The CDR3 has 17 residues. The CDR3 here is CASSFSGASSGANVLTF. The CDR3 DNA reads TGTGCCAGCAGCTTTAGCGGGGCGTCTTCTGGGGCCAACGTCCTGACTTTC.

This clone was seen just once. The chain employs TRBV28 and TRBJ1-2, with a weak D call TRBD1 (6 bases). The CDR3 sequence is 13 residues long. The V gene lost 4 bases and the J gene lost 4 bases, with 10 bases spanning the gap. CDR1 is MDHEN and CDR2 is SYDVKM in the germline V gene. The CDR3 reads CASSSGQLYGYTF. In DNA form, the CDR3 reads TGTGCCAGCAGTTCCGGACAGCTCTATGGCTACACCTTC.

The gene calls are TRBV6-1 and TRBJ2-7; the D gene is possibly TRBD1 (5 bases). Between the trimmed V and J ends, which lost 2 bases and 5 bases, there was a span of 16 bases. The CDR3 runs to 15 residues. Germline V lookup: CDR1 MNHNS, CDR2 SASEGT. CDR3 bases: TGTGCCAGCAGTGAAAGTGCAGGGAATTACGACGAGCAGTACTTC. Encoded protein: CASSESAGNYDEQYF.

This chain joins TRBV7-9 and TRBJ1-1, with D perhaps matching TRBD1 (5 bases). CDR3 size: 15 residues. Germline assignment: CDR1 SEHNR and CDR2 FQNEAQ (reference sequence). V was clipped by 5 bases and J by 1 base, with 14 bases between them. The CDR3 is CASSPGWGENTEAFF. CDR3 bases: TGTGCCAGCAGCCCCGGCTGGGGCGAGAACACTGAAGCTTTCTTT. Drawing the rest from reference TRBV7-9 and TRBJ1-1, the complete variable domain is DTGVSQNPRHKITKRGQNVTFRCDPISEHNRLYWYRQTLGQGPEFLTYFQNEAQLEKSRLLSDRFSAERPKGSFSTLEIQRTEQGDSAMYLCASSPGWGENTEAFFGQGTRLTVV.

This clone showed up just a few times. CDR3 residues: CASRDRGTDTQYF. CDR3 DNA sequence: TGTGCCAGTCGGGACAGGGGGACAGATACGCAGTATTTT. V and J are TRBV6-1 and TRBJ2-3; 11 nucleotides agree with TRBD1. The germline gives CDR1 MNHNS, CDR2 SASEGT. The CDR3 runs to 13 residues. Trimming took 9 bases from V and 3 from J; bases not matched to a gene: 2.

V and J are TRBV14 and TRBJ2-5; a possible D gene is TRBD1 (7 bases). The germline V gene has CDR1 SGHDN and CDR2 FVKESK. The V end was cut by 3 bases, the J end by 0 bases, with 14 bases between. There are 16 residues in the CDR3. CDR3 in DNA: TGTGCCAGCAGCCAGGGCAGGGGGGCTTACCAAGAGACCCAGTACTTC. Translation: CASSQGRGAYQETQYF.

V gene TRBV14 combines with J gene TRBJ2-4, with D maybe TRBD1 (6 bases). Deletions cut 1 base from V and 1 base from J, with 14 bases between. There are 17 residues in the CDR3. Germline CDR1 and CDR2: SGHDN and FVKESK. CDR3 sequence (DNA): TGTGCCAGCAGCCAAGGAGGAACAGGGCTCGCCAAAAACATTCAGTACTTC. It is translated as CASSQGGTGLAKNIQYF. The complete variable domain, with remaining parts taken from reference TRBV14 and TRBJ2-4, reads EAGVTQFPSHSVIEKGQTVTLRCDPISGHDNLYWYRRVMGKEIKFLLHFVKESKQDESGMPNNRFLAERTGGTYSTLKVQPAELEDSGVYFCASSQGGTGLAKNIQYFGAGTRLSVL.

A word on this clone: The junction departs from the called germline gene at one end, perhaps through a read error. V is TRBV19 and J is TRBJ2-1, with D unresolved. Germline V gives CDR1 LNHDA, CDR2 SQIVND (reference sequence). This CDR3 spans 12 amino acids. The CDR3 here is CASTNSSNEQFF. The CDR3 nucleotides read TGTGCCAGTACCAACTCCTCCAATGAGCAGTTCTTC. The full variable domain, rest sourced from reference TRBV19 and TRBJ2-1, is DGGITQSPKYLFRKEGQNVTLSCEQNLNHDAMYWYRQDPGQGLRLIYYSQIVNDFQKGDIAEGYSVSREKKESFPLTVTSAQKNPTAFYLCASTNSSNEQFFGPGTRLTVL.